The 5 T cell receptor beta chains reported below all come from one sample, sequenced in a study of OX40 agonist ivuxolimab in advanced cancers. TCRdb keeps only in-frame clones here, not all; method: immunoSEQ multiplex PCR. The sample gives 95,000 to 150,000 clones, roughly 95% of which show up once; over 0.15% is in the top ten. This sample comprised CD4+ or CD8+ T cells sorted from blood, obtained in a trial of the OX40 agonist ivuxolimab. The receptors originated from an adult with an advanced solid tumor such as melanoma, head and neck, liver or kidney cancer.

V is TRBV5-6 and J is TRBJ2-7; TRBD2 is a possible D gene (5 bases). V dropped 0 bases and J dropped 4 bases, with 14 bases sitting between them. The germline V gene encodes CDR1 SGHDT and CDR2 YYEEEE. CDR3 length: 15 amino acids. The CDR3 protein is CASSLAPGIAYEQYF. DNA for the CDR3: TGTGCCAGCAGCTTGGCCCCGGGGATCGCGTACGAGCAGTACTTC.

This clone was detected once. At one of its ends the junction is not consistent with the germline gene, which may arise from a read error. CDR3 in amino acids: CASSPPGVRKTVF. The CDR3 nucleotides are TGCGCCAGCAGCCCTCCGGGAGTAAGAAAAACTGTTTTT. The gene calls are TRBV5-1 and TRBJ1-4; no clear D. Germline CDR1 is SGHRS and CDR2 is YFSETQ. CDR3 length: 13 residues.

The chain employs TRBV10-3 and TRBJ2-1; possible D gene TRBD2, 6 bases. With 6 bases removed from V and 5 bases from J, the gap between germline ends came to 23 bases. The CDR3 has 17 amino acids. CDR1 is ENHRY and CDR2 is SYGVKD in the germline V gene. The DNA for the CDR3 is TGTGCCATCAGCCCCCACGCGGAGGGGCCCTTCAACAATGAGCAGTTCTTC. It encodes CAISPHAEGPFNNEQFF.

The V call is TRBV10-3, the J call TRBJ2-7; no definite D call. The CDR3 covers 11 residues. V dropped 8 bases and J dropped 1 base, with 6 bases sitting between them. Germline CDR1 reads ENHRY; CDR2 reads SYGVKD. CDR3 nucleotide sequence: TGTGCCATCGCGGAGTCCTACGAGCAGTACTTC. It is translated as CAIAESYEQYF.

V is TRBV4-1 and J is TRBJ2-5; unclear D gene. Germline loops: CDR1 MGHRA, CDR2 YSYEKL. V lost 2 bases and J lost 1, with 8 bases in between. This CDR3 comprises 14 residues. The CDR3 region has the DNA TGCGCCAGCAGCCAAACCTTTCGCCAAGAGACCCAGTACTTC. It is translated as CASSQTFRQETQYF.